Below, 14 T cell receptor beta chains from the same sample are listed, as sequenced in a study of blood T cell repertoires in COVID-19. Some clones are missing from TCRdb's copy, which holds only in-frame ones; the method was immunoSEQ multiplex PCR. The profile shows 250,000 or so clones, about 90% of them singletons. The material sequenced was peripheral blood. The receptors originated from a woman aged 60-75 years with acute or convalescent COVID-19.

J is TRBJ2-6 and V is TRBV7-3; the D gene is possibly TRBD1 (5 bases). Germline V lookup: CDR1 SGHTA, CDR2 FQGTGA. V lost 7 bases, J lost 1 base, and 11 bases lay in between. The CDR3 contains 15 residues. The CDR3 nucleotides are TGTGCCAGCACCCAACCAGGGTCTGGGGCCAACGTCCTGACTTTC. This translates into CASTQPGSGANVLTF.

DNA for the CDR3: TGCGCCAGCATCACCCGTCGGTTCGAGACCCAGTACTTC. Translating it yields CASITRRFETQYF. V and J are TRBV4-1 and TRBJ2-5; D is undetermined. The germline V gene encodes CDR1 MGHRA and CDR2 YSYEKL. This CDR3 region has 13 residues. The ends were cut back, 7 bases at V and 5 bases at J, with 14 bases in the middle.

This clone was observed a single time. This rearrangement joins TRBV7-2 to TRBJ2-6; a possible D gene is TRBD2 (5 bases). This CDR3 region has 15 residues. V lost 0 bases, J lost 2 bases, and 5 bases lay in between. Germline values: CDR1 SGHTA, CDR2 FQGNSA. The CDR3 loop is CASSLAGAGANVLTF. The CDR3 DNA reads TGTGCCAGCAGCTTAGCCGGGGCTGGGGCCAACGTCCTGACTTTC.

CDR3 DNA sequence: TGTGCCAGCGATGTTTTTGGGGGGGCCGGGGAGCTGTTTTTT. Its translation is CASDVFGGAGELFF. The chain recombines TRBV6-5 with TRBJ2-2; 7 bases align to TRBD2. Germline-derived CDR1 and CDR2 are MNHEY and SVGAGI. With V trimmed by 8 bases and J by 6 bases, 9 bases remained unmatched. CDR3 length equals 14 residues.

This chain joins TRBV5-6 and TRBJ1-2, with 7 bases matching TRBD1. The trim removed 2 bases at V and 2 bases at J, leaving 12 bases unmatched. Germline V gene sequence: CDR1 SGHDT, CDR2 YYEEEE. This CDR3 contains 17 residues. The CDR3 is CASSFPDRRVSNYGYTF. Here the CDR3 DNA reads TGTGCCAGCAGCTTCCCGGACAGGAGGGTTTCCAACTATGGCTACACCTTC.

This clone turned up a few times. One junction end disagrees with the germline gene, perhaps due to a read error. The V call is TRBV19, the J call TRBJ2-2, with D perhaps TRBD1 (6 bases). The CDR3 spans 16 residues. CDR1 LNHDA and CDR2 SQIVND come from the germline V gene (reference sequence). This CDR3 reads CASSAQTGSKTGELFF. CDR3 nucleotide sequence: TGTGCCAGTAGCGCCCAAACAGGGTCGAAGACCGGGGAGCTGTTTTTT.

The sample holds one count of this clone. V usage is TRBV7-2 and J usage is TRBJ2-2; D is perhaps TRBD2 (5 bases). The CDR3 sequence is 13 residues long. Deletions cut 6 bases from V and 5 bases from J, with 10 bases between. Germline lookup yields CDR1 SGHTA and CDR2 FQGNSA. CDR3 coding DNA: TGTGCCAGCAGGAACGGGATTACCGGGGAGCTGTTTTTT. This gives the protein CASRNGITGELFF.

The CDR3 region has the DNA TGCGCCAGCAGTGACCGGGGAAATCAGCCCCAGCATTTT. Protein sequence: CASSDRGNQPQHF. The V gene is TRBV10-1, the J gene TRBJ1-5; D ambiguous. The CDR3 consists of 13 residues. V gave up 3 bases and J gave up 4 bases, with 7 bases separating them. Germline values: CDR1 WNHNN, CDR2 SYGVQD (reference sequence).

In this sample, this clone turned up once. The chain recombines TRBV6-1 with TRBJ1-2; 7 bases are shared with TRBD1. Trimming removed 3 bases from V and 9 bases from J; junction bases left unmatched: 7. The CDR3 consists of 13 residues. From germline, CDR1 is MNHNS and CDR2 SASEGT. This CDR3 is CASSDRQGRSYTF. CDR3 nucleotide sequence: TGTGCCAGCAGTGATCGACAGGGTAGGAGCTACACCTTC.

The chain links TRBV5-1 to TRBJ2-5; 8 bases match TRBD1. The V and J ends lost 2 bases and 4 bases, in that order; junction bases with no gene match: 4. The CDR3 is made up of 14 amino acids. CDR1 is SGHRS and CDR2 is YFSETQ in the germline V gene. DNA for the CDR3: TGCGCCAGCAGCTTCGACAGGGGTTCAGAGACCCAGTACTTC. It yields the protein CASSFDRGSETQYF.

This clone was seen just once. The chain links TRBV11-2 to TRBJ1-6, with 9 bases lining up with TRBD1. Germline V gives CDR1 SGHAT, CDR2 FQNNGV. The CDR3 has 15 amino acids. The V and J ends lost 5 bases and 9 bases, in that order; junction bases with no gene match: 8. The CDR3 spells CASSRGTGYGSPLHF. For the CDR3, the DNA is TGTGCCAGCAGCCGTGGGACAGGGTATGGTTCACCCCTCCACTTT.

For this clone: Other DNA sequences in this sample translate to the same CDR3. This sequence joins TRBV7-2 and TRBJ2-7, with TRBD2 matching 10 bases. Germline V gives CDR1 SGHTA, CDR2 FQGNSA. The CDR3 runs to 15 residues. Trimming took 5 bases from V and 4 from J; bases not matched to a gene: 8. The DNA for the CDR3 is TGTGCCAGCAGCACCCGGACTAGCGGCTCTTACGAGCAGTACTTC. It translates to CASSTRTSGSYEQYF.

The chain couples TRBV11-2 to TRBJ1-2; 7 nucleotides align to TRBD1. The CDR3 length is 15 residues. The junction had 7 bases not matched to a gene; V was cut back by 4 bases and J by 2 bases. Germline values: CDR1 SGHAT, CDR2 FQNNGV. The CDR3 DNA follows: TGTGCCAGCAGCTGGGACAGCTCCTACAACTATGGCTACACCTTC. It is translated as CASSWDSSYNYGYTF.

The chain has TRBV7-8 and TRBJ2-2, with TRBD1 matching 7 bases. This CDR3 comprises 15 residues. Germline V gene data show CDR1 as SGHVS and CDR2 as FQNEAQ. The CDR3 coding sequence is TGTCATACGGGACAGTTCAACCCGAACACCGGGGAGCTGTTTTTT. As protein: CHTGQFNPNTGELFF.